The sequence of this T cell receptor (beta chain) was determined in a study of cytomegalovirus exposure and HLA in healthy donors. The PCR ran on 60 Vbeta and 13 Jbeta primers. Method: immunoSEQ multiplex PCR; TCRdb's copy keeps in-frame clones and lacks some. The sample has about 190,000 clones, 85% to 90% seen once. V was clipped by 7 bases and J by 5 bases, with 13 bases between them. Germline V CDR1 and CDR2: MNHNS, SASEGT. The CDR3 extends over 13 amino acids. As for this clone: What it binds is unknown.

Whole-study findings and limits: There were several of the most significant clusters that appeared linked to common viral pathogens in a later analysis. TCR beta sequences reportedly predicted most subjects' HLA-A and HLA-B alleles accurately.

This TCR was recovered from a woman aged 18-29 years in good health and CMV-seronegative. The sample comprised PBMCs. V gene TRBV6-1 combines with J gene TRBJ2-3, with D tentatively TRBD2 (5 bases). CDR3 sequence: CASTGLGGDTQYF. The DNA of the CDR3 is TGTGCCAGCACGGGCCTAGGAGGAGATACGCAGTATTTT.